There are a few counts of the clone carrying this T cell receptor (beta chain). Its antigen is currently unknown. Trimming took 1 base from V and 1 from J; bases not matched to a gene: 4. The CDR3 totals 18 residues. Germline CDR1 is MDHEN and CDR2 is SYDVKM. The entry originates in a study of OX40 agonist ivuxolimab in advanced cancers. Study context: With a range of 23 to 79, age averaged approximately 60 years, and 75% to 90% were male. Earlier anti-PD-1, anti-PD-L1 or anti-CTLA-4 therapy was permitted; over 35% had received some.

Study-level points and caveats: Mean expanded clone counts were higher in CD8+ than CD4+ T cells. CD4+ and CD8+ blood T cells expanded clonally by week 6 at 0.1 to 3.0 mg/kg.

Method: immunoSEQ multiplex PCR; TCRdb's copy keeps in-frame clones and lacks some. The sample shows roughly 93,000 clones, less than 95% of them seen only once. The rearrangement uses TRBV28 and TRBJ2-6; 10 bases line up with TRBD1. The clonotype originates from an adult with an advanced solid tumor such as melanoma, head and neck, liver or kidney cancer. Sequences were derived from CD4+ or CD8+ T cells sorted from blood, sampled in a trial of the OX40 agonist ivuxolimab. The CDR3 spells CASSLLGQGSSGANVLTF. The CDR3 DNA reads TGTGCCAGCAGTTTATTGGGACAGGGGAGTTCTGGGGCCAACGTCCTGACTTTC.